These T cell receptor beta chains were read from a single sample in a study of OX40 agonist ivuxolimab in advanced cancers. TCRdb keeps only in-frame clones here, not all; method: immunoSEQ multiplex PCR. There are roughly 57,000 clones in the sample; about 90% occur only once, and more than 15% lies in the top ten. The sample in question was CD4+ or CD8+ T cells sorted from blood, obtained in a trial of the OX40 agonist ivuxolimab. Receptors originate from an adult with an advanced solid tumor such as melanoma, head and neck, liver or kidney cancer. CDR3s include the opening cysteine and the closing phenylalanine or tryptophan. The D gene is left open where the match is weak. For some rows the clone size is stated as once, few or many, or as a class when expanded; others skip it.

v_gene	j_gene	abundance	d_gene	CDR3nt	CDR3aa
TRBV5-5	TRBJ2-1	NA	TRBD2	TGTGCCAGCAGGGAAGCGGGAGAGTGGGATGAGCAGTTCTTC	CASREAGEWDEQFF
TRBV30	TRBJ2-3	once	NA	TGTGCCTGGAGTGACGGATACGGCACAGATACGCAGTATTTT	CAWSDGYGTDTQYF
TRBV5-1	TRBJ2-2	NA	TRBD1	TGCGCCAGCAGCTTCCGGACAGGGGAGGGCGGGGAGCTGTTTTTT	CASSFRTGEGGELFF
TRBV28	TRBJ2-7	NA	TRBD1	TGTGCCAGCAGAACCGGGACAGGCTCATACGAGCAGTACTTC	CASRTGTGSYEQYF
TRBV7-9	TRBJ2-7	NA	NA	TGTGCCAGCAGCCTAGTAGGAGGGATACGTAGCGAGCAGTACTTC	CASSLVGGIRSEQYF
TRBV10-3	TRBJ1-5	few	NA	TGTGCCATCAGTCCCACAGGGAGCGGTCAGCCCCAGCATTTT	CAISPTGSGQPQHF
TRBV27	TRBJ2-2	NA	NA	TGTGCCAGCAGTTTAGACGTAATATCCGGGTCCTCCGGGGAGCTGTTTTTT	CASSLDVISGSSGELFF
TRBV21-1	TRBJ1-5	once	NA	TGTGCCAGCAGCAAAGTTTGGGGAGGCAATCAGCCCCAGCATTTT	CASSKVWGGNQPQHF
TRBV5-1	TRBJ2-3	NA	NA	TGCGCCAGCAGCCTGGGGGAGACAGCAGACACGCAGTATTTT	CASSLGETADTQYF
TRBV7-3	TRBJ2-1	NA	NA	TGTGCCAGCAGTCTGCCGGGACTCGACTACAATGAGCAGTTCTTC	CASSLPGLDYNEQFF
TRBV18	TRBJ2-2	NA	NA	TGTGCCAGCTCACCATTCTCCGGGGGGAACACCGGGGAGCTGTTTTTT	CASSPFSGGNTGELFF
TRBV11-2	TRBJ2-1	NA	TRBD2	TGTGCCAGCAGCTCCCGACTAGCCAGCTCCTACAATGAGCAGTTCTTC	CASSSRLASSYNEQFF
TRBV6-6	TRBJ2-2	NA	TRBD2	TGTGCCAGCAGTTCTAACGGGAGGTTAGCCGGGGAGCTGTTTTTT	CASSSNGRLAGELFF
TRBV30	TRBJ2-5	NA	NA	TGTGCCTGGAGTGTTTCGGAGACCCAGTACTTC	CAWSVSETQYF
TRBV7-2	TRBJ2-3	once	NA	TGTGCCAGCAGAATAAGGGCTAGATCATCGGCAGATACGCAGTATTTT	CASRIRARSSADTQYF
TRBV7-3	TRBJ1-1	NA	NA	TGTGCCAGCAGCTTAACCCCGGTTCCGAACACTGAAGCTTTCTTT	CASSLTPVPNTEAFF
TRBV6-5	TRBJ1-6	few	NA	TGTGCCAGCAGTTACTCGTCAGGGGCCTCACCCCTCCACTTT	CASSYSSGASPLHF
TRBV18	TRBJ1-2	NA	NA	TGTGCCAGCTCACCAGGGGAGGGCTATGGCTACACCTTC	CASSPGEGYGYTF
TRBV6-1	TRBJ2-1	NA	NA	TGTGCCAGCAGTGAACCGTGGGGGACCGGCAGGGCATCGCGGGAGCAGTTCTTC	CASSEPWGTGRASREQFF
TRBV30	TRBJ1-3	NA	NA	TGTGCCTGGATCAGGGCTCCTGGAAACACCATATATTTT	CAWIRAPGNTIYF
TRBV28	TRBJ1-1	NA	NA	TGTGCCAGCGGAAGTCACTTGAACACTGAAGCTTTCTTT	CASGSHLNTEAFF
TRBV29-1	TRBJ1-2	few	TRBD1	TGCAGCGTTGAAGACCCGGGGACAGCTGGCTACACCTTC	CSVEDPGTAGYTF
TRBV19	TRBJ1-5	NA	NA	TGTGCCAGTAGTGTCCGGCAGGCGAGGTATAGCAATCAGCCCCAGCATTTT	CASSVRQARYSNQPQHF
TRBV7-9	TRBJ1-2	NA	NA	TGTGCCAGCAGCTTAGTAGCCCGAGGGTATGGCTACACCTTC	CASSLVARGYGYTF
TRBV7-9	TRBJ2-7	NA	TRBD1	TGTGCCAGCAGCCCGGAGCCCCGGACAGGGGGTTACGAGCAGTACTTC	CASSPEPRTGGYEQYF
TRBV6-5	TRBJ2-1	NA	TRBD2	TGTGCCAGCAGTACCGGGACTAAGGTCGTTGAGCAGTTCTTC	CASSTGTKVVEQFF
TRBV18	TRBJ1-4	NA	TRBD1	TGTGCCACCCTGGGACAGGGGGATGAAAAACTGTTTTTT	CATLGQGDEKLFF
TRBV2	TRBJ1-6	NA	TRBD1	TGTGCCAGCAGTGAGGGACAGGGTAGTGCTTCACCCCTCCACTTT	CASSEGQGSASPLHF
TRBV19	TRBJ1-5	NA	NA	TGTGCCAGTAGTGTACAGCCTAGCAATCAGCCCCAGCATTTT	CASSVQPSNQPQHF
TRBV29-1	TRBJ1-4	once	NA	TGCAGCGCTGGCCAGTCAACTAATGAAAAACTGTTTTTT	CSAGQSTNEKLFF
TRBV5-4	TRBJ2-5	NA	TRBD2	TGTGCCAGCAGCTCTAGCGGGAGCGGTGAGACCCAGTACTTC	CASSSSGSGETQYF
TRBV29-1	TRBJ2-7	NA	TRBD2	TGCAGCGTACGGACTAGCGACTCCTACGAGCAGTACTTC	CSVRTSDSYEQYF
TRBV28	TRBJ1-2	NA	TRBD1	TGTGCCAGCAGCCAGGGACAGCGCAATGGCTACACCTTC	CASSQGQRNGYTF
TRBV20-1	TRBJ2-1	NA	NA	TGCAGTGCTATCTTTACCAATGAGCAGTTCTTC	CSAIFTNEQFF
TRBV27	TRBJ2-7	once	NA	TGTGCCAGCAGTTCGGTGTACAGACCTACCCACGAGCAGTACTTC	CASSSVYRPTHEQYF
TRBV7-2	TRBJ2-7	NA	TRBD2	TGTGCCAGCAGCTCTAGGGGGGCTAGCGGGAGCATATTCTACGAGCAGTACTTC	CASSSRGASGSIFYEQYF
TRBV18	TRBJ2-3	NA	TRBD2	TGTGCCAGCTCGTCGACTAGCGGGGGCACAGATACGCAGTATTTT	CASSSTSGGTDTQYF
TRBV7-3	TRBJ2-7	once	NA	TGTGCCAGCAGCCAGGGCCTCTACGAGCAGTACTTC	CASSQGLYEQYF
TRBV9	TRBJ1-5	few	TRBD1	TGTGCCAGCAGCGCTGACAGGGGGCGTCAGCCCCAGCATTTT	CASSADRGRQPQHF
TRBV9	TRBJ2-3	NA	TRBD2	TGTGCCAGCAGCCCCCCAGGACTAGCGGGCACAGATACGCAGTATTTT	CASSPPGLAGTDTQYF
TRBV23-1	TRBJ2-3	NA	TRBD2	TGCGCCAGCAGTCAATTCGTGGGACTACAAAAGTCAGATACGCAGTATTTT	CASSQFVGLQKSDTQYF
TRBV28	TRBJ1-2	NA	NA	TGTGCCAGCAGTGAGGGTTTGGGCTACACCTTC	CASSEGLGYTF
TRBV21-1	TRBJ2-3	NA	NA	TGTGCCAGCAGCCCTCAGAGGTCGGGACAGCTTCTTGTTTTCACAGATACGCAGTATTTT	CASSPQRSGQLLVFTDTQYF
TRBV7-9	TRBJ1-6	NA	TRBD1	TGTGCCAGCAGCTTCTCTGGGACAGGGGGCTCCTATAATTCACCCCTCCACTTT	CASSFSGTGGSYNSPLHF
TRBV6-6	TRBJ2-1	NA	TRBD1	TGTGCCAGCATCCAAGGACAGGCGTACAATGAGCAGTTCTTC	CASIQGQAYNEQFF
TRBV7-8	TRBJ1-1	once	NA	TGTGCCAGCAGCTTACAGGGCGAGGCTTTCTTT	CASSLQGEAFF
TRBV4-1	TRBJ2-5	NA	NA	TGCGCCAGCAGCCAAGTAACCGCTAGGGCCCAAGAGACCCAGTACTTC	CASSQVTARAQETQYF
TRBV11-2	TRBJ2-2	NA	TRBD2	TGTGCCAGCAGCTCAGGACTAGCGGGGAACACCGGGGAGCTGTTTTTT	CASSSGLAGNTGELFF
TRBV28	TRBJ1-1	NA	NA	TGTGCCAGCAGTCCAGGGGTGACTGAAGCTTTCTTT	CASSPGVTEAFF
TRBV21-1	TRBJ2-7	NA	NA	TGTGCCAGCAGCAACGTCGAGATAAAACGGACGGGTACCTTCTACGAGCAGTACTTC	CASSNVEIKRTGTFYEQYF
TRBV6-1	TRBJ1-6	NA	NA	TGTGCCAGCAGTGAAGACAGGGTCGGTAATTCACCCCTCCACTTT	CASSEDRVGNSPLHF
TRBV4-1	TRBJ2-7	NA	NA	TGCGCCAGCAGCCTAAACACGGGATCTGGGATAGACCAGCAGTACTTC	CASSLNTGSGIDQQYF
TRBV2	TRBJ2-4	NA	TRBD2	TGTGCCAGCAGGGAAATAGCGGGGCCCAAAAACATTCAGTACTTC	CASREIAGPKNIQYF
TRBV30	TRBJ1-4	NA	NA	TGTGCCTGGAGTGGTTGGCCGAGATTGTTTTTT	CAWSGWPRLFF
TRBV10-1	TRBJ2-2	NA	NA	TGCGCCAGCAGCTCCGGGACTCTCACCGGGGAGCTGTTTTTT	CASSSGTLTGELFF
TRBV28	TRBJ2-1	NA	TRBD2	TGTGCCAGCAGTCCCACTTGGAGTAGCGGGGCTTATGGTGAGCAGTTCTTC	CASSPTWSSGAYGEQFF
TRBV5-8	TRBJ1-5	NA	TRBD1	TGTGCCAGCAGCAAAGGGACAGGGGACAATCAGCCCCAGCATTTT	CASSKGTGDNQPQHF
TRBV18	TRBJ1-1	NA	NA	TGTGCCAGCTCACCCCAACAGGGCCGAAGAACTGAAGCTTTCTTT	CASSPQQGRRTEAFF
TRBV6-5	TRBJ2-7	NA	TRBD2	TGTGCCAGCGGTAGCGGGAGGTTTACCTACGAGCAGTACTTC	CASGSGRFTYEQYF
TRBV11-2	TRBJ1-3	NA	TRBD1	TGTGCCAGCAGCCGGGACAGGGGGTCATCTGGAAACACCATATATTTT	CASSRDRGSSGNTIYF